This T cell receptor beta chain is drawn from a study of identical twins. With regard to this clonotype: Its antigen is undetermined.

V dropped 1 base and J dropped 7; count of bases not matched to a gene: 3. There are 14 residues in the CDR3. CDR1 is DFQATT and CDR2 is SNEGSKA in the germline V gene (reference sequence). Unique molecular identifiers were present on the cDNA, which also gained a universal primer site by template switching. TCRdb fed the 5' RACE reads into MiXCR, producing one record per CDR3 protein. The sample gives more than 1.5 million distinct CDR3 sequences, about 31% of which show up once; more than 0.25% is in the top ten. Everyone who donated was a healthy Caucasian. The study, taken as a whole, reports: Models underestimated TCR alpha sharing (out-of-frame) in monozygotic twins. Cord blood's abundant beta clonotypes had fewer insertions, unlike memory repertoires.

V gene TRBV20-1 combines with J gene TRBJ1-4; TRBD1 aligns across 10 bases. The sequence was obtained from a newborn girl in good health. What was sequenced was cord blood. For the CDR3, the DNA is TGCAGTGCTAGAGGGACAGGGGGAAGTGAAAAACTGTTTTTT. It yields the protein CSARGTGGSEKLFF.